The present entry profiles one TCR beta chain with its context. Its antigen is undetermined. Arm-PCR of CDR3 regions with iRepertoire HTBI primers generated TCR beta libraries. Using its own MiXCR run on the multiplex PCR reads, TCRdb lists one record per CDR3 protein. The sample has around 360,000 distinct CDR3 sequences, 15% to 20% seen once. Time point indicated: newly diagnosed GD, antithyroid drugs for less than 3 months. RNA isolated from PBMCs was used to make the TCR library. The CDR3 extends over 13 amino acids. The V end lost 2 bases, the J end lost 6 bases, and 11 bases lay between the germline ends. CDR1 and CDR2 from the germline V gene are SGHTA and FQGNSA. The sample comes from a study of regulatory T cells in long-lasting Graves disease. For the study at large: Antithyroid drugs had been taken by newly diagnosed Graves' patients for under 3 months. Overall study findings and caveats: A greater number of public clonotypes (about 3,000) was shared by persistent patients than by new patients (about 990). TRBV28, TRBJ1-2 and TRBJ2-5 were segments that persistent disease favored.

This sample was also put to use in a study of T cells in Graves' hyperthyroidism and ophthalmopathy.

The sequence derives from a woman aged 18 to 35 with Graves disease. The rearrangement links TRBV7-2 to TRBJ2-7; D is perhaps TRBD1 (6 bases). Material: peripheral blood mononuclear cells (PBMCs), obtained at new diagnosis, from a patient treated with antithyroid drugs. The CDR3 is CASSLKTGTEQYF. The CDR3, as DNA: TGTGCCAGCAGCTTAAAGACAGGTACCGAGCAGTACTTC.